This T cell receptor beta chain was obtained from a study of blood T cell repertoires in COVID-19. In the study overall: Sites in the United States, Italy and Spain provided acute and convalescent COVID-19 samples. From T cells, B-cell-depleted T cells, or PBMCs came the material, which was cDNA or gDNA.

Original processing notes: Quantification of nucleated cells was approximated via reference gene primer amplification. Using immunoSEQ multiplex PCR, the repertoire was profiled, and TCRdb retains in-frame clones only, with some absent. V, J and clone size reflect that table, while D and trimming were determined from the DNA. The sample shows tens of thousands of clones, less than 85% of them seen only once. This clone was seen just once. The specimen was peripheral blood. This TCR came from a human donor in a cohort sampled during active COVID-19.

The CDR3 is CASSYSGHSPLHF. DNA for the CDR3: TGTGCCAGCAGTTACTCTGGGCATTCACCCCTCCACTTT. The chain carries TRBV6-2 or TRBV6-3 and TRBJ1-6, with no clear D. V gave up 0 bases and J gave up 8 bases, with 5 bases separating them. Germline lookup yields CDR1 MNHEY and CDR2 SVGEGT. The CDR3 sequence is 13 residues long.